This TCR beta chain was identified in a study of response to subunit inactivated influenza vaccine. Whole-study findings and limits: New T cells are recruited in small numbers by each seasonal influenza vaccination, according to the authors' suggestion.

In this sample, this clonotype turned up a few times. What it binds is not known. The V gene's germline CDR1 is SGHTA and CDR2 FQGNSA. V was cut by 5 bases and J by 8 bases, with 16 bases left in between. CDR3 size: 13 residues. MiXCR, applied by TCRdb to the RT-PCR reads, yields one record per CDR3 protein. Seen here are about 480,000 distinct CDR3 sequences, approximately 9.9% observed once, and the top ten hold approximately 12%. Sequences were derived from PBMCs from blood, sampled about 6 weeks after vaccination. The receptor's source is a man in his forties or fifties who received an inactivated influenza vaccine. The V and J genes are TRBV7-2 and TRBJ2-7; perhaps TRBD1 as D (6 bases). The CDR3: CASSPQGPGQQYF. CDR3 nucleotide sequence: TGTGCCAGCAGCCCACAGGGTCCGGGACAGCAGTACTTC.